A single sample is the source of the 5 T cell receptor beta chains below, sequenced in a study of blood T cell repertoires in COVID-19 (TCRdb year 2020). The library was obtained by the immunoSEQ multiplex PCR assay. In TCRdb, the immuneACCESS table is reduced to in-frame sequences with V and J assigned. These tables do not hold every clone; where another copy was compared, an unresolved V gene accounts for under half, and the others remain unexplained. Across this sample there are about 240,000 clones, with about 86% seen only once. 3% to 4% of the sample comes from the top ten. The sequenced material came from PBMCs or T cells enriched from blood (not recorded which). These receptors all stem from a woman in her thirties or forties with acute COVID-19.

The chain has TRBV15 and TRBJ2-7, with 7 nucleotides matching TRBD2. The CDR3 has 16 amino acids. The J segment lost 2 bases and the V segment lost 3 bases, leaving 10 bases of the junction unmatched. Germline CDR1 is LNHNV and CDR2 is YYDKDF (reference sequence). The CDR3 protein is CATSRGVAGDPYEQYF. The CDR3 DNA reads as TGTGCCACCAGCAGGGGGGTCGCGGGAGATCCCTACGAGCAGTACTTC.

J is TRBJ1-2 and V is TRBV2; no definite D call. There are 15 residues in the CDR3. The germline V gene encodes CDR1 SNHLY and CDR2 FYNNEI. Trimming left V 5 bases short and J 6 bases short, with 19 bases between. In DNA, the CDR3 is TGTGCCAGCAGTTTTAACCCGGGTGGTTGGGATGGCTACACCTTC. Amino acids: CASSFNPGGWDGYTF.

The chain carries TRBV7-9 and TRBJ1-1; 8 positions agree with TRBD1. This CDR3 region has 14 residues. The germline gives CDR1 SEHNR, CDR2 FQNEAQ (reference sequence). V gave up 3 bases and J gave up 6 bases; unmatched junction bases: 6. The CDR3 DNA is TGTGCCAGCAGCTTCATAGGACAGGGCTCTGAAGCTTTCTTT. Residues: CASSFIGQGSEAFF.

This clone occurred once. V and J are TRBV9 and TRBJ2-1, with 14 nucleotides matching TRBD2. The CDR3 loop spans 14 amino acids. CDR1 is SGDLS, CDR2 YYNGEE, per germline. Unmatched junction bases numbered 4, after V lost 4 bases and J lost 10 bases. The CDR3 nucleotides are TGTGCCAGCAGCCCCCGACTAGCGGGAGGGGAGCAGTTCTTC. It codes for CASSPRLAGGEQFF. Together with reference TRBV9 and TRBJ2-1, the CDR3 gives the full variable domain: DSGVTQTPKHLITATGQRVTLRCSPRSGDLSVYWYQQSLDQGLQFLIQYYNGEERAKGNILERFSAQQFPDLHSELNLSSLELGDSALYFCASSPRLAGGEQFFGPGTRLTVL.

The V gene is TRBV7-9, the J gene TRBJ2-7; 8 nucleotides agree with TRBD1. The CDR3 loop spans 15 amino acids. Germline V CDR1 and CDR2: SEHNR, FQNEAQ (reference sequence). The ends lost 2 bases at V and 2 bases at J; junction bases unmatched: 5. CDR3 nucleotides: TGTGCCAGCAGCTTATCCCAGGGGGCAACCTACGAGCAGTACTTC. Its translation is CASSLSQGATYEQYF.